This T cell receptor beta chain was documented in a study of blood T cell repertoires in COVID-19. Study details: Sites in the United States, Italy and Spain provided acute and convalescent COVID-19 samples. The analysed material was cDNA or gDNA that came from T cells, B-cell-depleted T cells, or PBMCs.

The CDR3 covers 13 residues. V was pared by 3 bases and J by 7 bases, with 10 bases between. Germline loops: CDR1 SGHAT, CDR2 FQNNGV. Authors' methods: From reference gene primer amplification, estimates of nucleated cell counts were derived. Libraries were prepared by immunoSEQ multiplex PCR; TCRdb keeps only in-frame clonotypes and omits some of them. That table furnishes V, J and clone size, whereas the DNA furnished D and trimming. This table has roughly 250,000 clones, around 81% appearing once. Specimen: peripheral blood. The chain has TRBV11-2 and TRBJ2-4, with a tentative D call TRBD1 (5 bases). The sequence derives from a woman aged 55-75 years with active or convalescent COVID-19. The CDR3 nucleotides are TGTGCCAGCAGCTTCGCTAAGGGGAACATTCAGTACTTC. Amino acids: CASSFAKGNIQYF.